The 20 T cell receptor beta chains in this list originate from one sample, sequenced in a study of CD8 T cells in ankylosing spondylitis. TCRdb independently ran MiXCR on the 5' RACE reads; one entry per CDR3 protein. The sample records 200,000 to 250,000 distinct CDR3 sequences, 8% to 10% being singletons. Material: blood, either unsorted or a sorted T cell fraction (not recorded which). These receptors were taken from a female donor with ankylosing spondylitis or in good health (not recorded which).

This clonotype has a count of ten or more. The CDR3 bases are TGTGCCATCAGTGACTACCTCTGGGGGACCCAGTACTTC. Protein sequence: CAISDYLWGTQYF. This chain uses TRBV10-3 with TRBJ2-5; D gene unclear. Germline CDR1 ENHRY, CDR2 SYGVKD. Trimming took off 3 bases at V and 7 bases at J, with 12 bases between the two ends. The CDR3 sequence is 13 residues long.

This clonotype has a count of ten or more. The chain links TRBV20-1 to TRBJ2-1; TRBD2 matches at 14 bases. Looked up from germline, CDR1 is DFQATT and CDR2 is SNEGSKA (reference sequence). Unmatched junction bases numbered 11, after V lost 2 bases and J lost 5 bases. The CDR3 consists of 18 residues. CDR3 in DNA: TGCAGTGCTAGATCCTCCCGGACTAGCGGGAGGACTGACAATGAGCAGTTCTTC. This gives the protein CSARSSRTSGRTDNEQFF.

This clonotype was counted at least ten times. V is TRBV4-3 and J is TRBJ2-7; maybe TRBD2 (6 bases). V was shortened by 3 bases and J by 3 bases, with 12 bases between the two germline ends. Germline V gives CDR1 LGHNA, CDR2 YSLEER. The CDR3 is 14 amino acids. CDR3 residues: CASSHIPGDYEQYF. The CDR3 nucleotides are TGCGCCAGCAGCCATATCCCGGGGGACTACGAGCAGTACTTC.

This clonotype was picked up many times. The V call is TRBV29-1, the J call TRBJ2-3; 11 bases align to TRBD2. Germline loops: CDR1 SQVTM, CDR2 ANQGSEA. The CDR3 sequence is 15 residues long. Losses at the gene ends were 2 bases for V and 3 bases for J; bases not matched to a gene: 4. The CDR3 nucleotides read TGCAGCGTTGAATGGGGACTAGCGGTTACAGATACGCAGTATTTT. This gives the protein CSVEWGLAVTDTQYF.

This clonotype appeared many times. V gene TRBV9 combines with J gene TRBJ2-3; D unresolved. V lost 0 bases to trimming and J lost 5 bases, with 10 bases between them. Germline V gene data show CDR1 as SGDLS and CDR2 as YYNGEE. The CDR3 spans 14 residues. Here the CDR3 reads CASSVAGSGDTQYF. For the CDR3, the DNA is TGTGCCAGCAGCGTAGCCGGGTCCGGAGATACGCAGTATTTT.

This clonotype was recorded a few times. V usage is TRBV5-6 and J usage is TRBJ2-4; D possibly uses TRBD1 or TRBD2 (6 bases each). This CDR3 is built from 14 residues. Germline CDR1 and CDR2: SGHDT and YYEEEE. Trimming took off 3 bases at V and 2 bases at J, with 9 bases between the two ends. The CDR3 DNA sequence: TGTGCCAGCAGCTCCGGGGGCTCCAAAAACATTCAGTACTTC. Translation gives CASSSGGSKNIQYF.

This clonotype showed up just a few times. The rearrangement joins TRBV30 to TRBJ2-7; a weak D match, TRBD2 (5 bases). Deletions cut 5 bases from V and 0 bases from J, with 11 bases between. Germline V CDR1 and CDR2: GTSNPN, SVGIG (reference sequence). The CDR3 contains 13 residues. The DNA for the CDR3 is TGTGCCTGGTGCGAGGGCAGCTCCTACGAGCAGTACTTC. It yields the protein CAWCEGSSYEQYF.

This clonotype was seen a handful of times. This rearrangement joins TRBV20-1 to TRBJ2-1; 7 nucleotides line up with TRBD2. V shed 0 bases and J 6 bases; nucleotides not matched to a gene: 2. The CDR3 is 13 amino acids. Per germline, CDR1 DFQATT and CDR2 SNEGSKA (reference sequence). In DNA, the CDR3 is TGCAGTGCTAGAGAGCTAGCGGTCAATGAGCAGTTCTTC. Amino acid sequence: CSARELAVNEQFF.

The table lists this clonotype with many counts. The CDR3, as DNA: TGCAGTGCTAGAGAAAGGCCTAGCGGTTACAATGAGCAGTTCTTC. Its translation: CSARERPSGYNEQFF. The V call is TRBV20-1, the J call TRBJ2-1, with 7 bases fitting TRBD2. The length of the CDR3 is 15 residues. The germline CDR1 and CDR2 sequences are DFQATT and SNEGSKA (reference sequence). Unmatched junction bases numbered 6, after V lost 0 bases and J lost 4 bases.

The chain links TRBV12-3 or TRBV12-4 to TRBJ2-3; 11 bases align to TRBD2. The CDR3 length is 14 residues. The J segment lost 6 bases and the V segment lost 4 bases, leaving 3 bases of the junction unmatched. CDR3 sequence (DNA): TGTGCCAGCAGTTCGACTAGCGGGGCGGATACGCAGTATTTT. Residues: CASSSTSGADTQYF.

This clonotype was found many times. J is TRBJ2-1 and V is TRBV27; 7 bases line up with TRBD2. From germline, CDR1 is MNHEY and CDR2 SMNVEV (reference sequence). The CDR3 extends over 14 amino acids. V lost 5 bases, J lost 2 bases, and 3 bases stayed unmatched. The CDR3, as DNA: TGTGCCAGCAGTGCTGGGGGGGCCTACAATGAGCAGTTCTTC. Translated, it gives CASSAGGAYNEQFF.

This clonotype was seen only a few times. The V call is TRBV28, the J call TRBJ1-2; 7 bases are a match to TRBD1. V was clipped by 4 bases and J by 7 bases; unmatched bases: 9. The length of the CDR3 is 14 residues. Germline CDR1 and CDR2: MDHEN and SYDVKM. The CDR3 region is CASSSPTGYGGYTF. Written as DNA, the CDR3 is TGTGCCAGCAGTTCCCCGACAGGGTACGGTGGCTACACCTTC.

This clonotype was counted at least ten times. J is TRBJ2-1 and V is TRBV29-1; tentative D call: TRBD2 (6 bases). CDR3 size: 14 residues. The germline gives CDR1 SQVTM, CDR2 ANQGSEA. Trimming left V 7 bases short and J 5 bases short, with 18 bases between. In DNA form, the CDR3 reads TGCAGCGGTCTATACGGGAGTGGGGACAATGAGCAGTTCTTC. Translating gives CSGLYGSGDNEQFF.

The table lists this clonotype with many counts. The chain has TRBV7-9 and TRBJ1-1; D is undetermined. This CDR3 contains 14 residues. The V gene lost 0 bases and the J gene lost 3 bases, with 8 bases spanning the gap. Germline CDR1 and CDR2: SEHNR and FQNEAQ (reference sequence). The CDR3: CASSLARVHTEAFF. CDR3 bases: TGTGCCAGCAGCTTAGCGCGGGTCCACACTGAAGCTTTCTTT.

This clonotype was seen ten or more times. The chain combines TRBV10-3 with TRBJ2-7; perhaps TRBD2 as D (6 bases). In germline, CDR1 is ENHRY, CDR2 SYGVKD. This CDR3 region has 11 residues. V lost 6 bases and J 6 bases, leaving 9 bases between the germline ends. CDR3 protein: CAIRLGGEQYF. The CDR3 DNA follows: TGTGCCATCAGGCTGGGGGGCGAGCAGTACTTC.

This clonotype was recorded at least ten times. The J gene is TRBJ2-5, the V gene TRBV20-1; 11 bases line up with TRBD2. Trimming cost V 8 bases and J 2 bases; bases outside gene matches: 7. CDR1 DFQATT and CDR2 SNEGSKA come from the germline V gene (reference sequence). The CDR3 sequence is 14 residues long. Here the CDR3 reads CSTGTSGVQETQYF. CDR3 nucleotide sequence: TGCAGTACCGGGACTAGCGGAGTTCAAGAGACCCAGTACTTC.

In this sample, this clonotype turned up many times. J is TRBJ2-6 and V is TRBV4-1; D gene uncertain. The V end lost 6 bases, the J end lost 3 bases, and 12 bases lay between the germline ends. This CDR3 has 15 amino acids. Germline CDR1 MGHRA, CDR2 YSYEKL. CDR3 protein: CASSPLPVGANVLTF. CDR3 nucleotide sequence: TGCGCCAGCAGTCCCCTTCCGGTTGGGGCCAACGTCCTGACTTTC.

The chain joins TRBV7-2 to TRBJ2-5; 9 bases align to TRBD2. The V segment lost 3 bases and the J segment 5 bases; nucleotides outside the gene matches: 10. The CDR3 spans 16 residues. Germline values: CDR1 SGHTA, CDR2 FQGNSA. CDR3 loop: CASSFSRRLAVETQYF. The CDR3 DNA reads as TGTGCCAGCAGCTTCTCTAGACGACTAGCGGTGGAGACCCAGTACTTC.

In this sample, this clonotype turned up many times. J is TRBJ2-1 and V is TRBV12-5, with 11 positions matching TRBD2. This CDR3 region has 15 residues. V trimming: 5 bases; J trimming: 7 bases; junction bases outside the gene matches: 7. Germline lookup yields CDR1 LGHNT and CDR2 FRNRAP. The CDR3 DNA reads TGTGCTAGTGGTATACTAGCGGGAGCTTATAATGAGCAGTTCTTC. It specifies CASGILAGAYNEQFF.

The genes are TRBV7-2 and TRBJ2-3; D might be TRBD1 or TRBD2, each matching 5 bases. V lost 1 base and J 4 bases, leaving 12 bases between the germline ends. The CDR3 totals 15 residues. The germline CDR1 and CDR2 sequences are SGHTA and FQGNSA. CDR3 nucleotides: TGTGCCAGCAGCTTAGTTGGGACCAGAGCAGATACGCAGTATTTT. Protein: CASSLVGTRADTQYF.